Presented here are 32 T cell receptor beta chains from one specimen sequenced in a study of blood T cell repertoires in COVID-19. The data were produced by immunoSEQ multiplex PCR, yet TCRdb's version contains in-frame clones alone and is incomplete. Here the sample spans approximately 190,000 clones, about 88% being singletons. The source material was peripheral blood. These receptors were collected from a man between 65 and 85 years old with active or convalescent COVID-19.

The rearrangement links TRBV30 to TRBJ2-5; 8 bases map to TRBD2. The CDR3 is made up of 15 amino acids. The germline CDR1 and CDR2 sequences are GTSNPN and SVGIG (reference sequence). Losses at the gene ends were 1 base for V and 0 bases for J; bases not matched to a gene: 4. The CDR3 sequence is CAWSASGGYQETQYF. The DNA of the CDR3 is TGTGCCTGGAGTGCCTCGGGGGGGTACCAAGAGACCCAGTACTTC. Complete variable domain (other parts from reference TRBV30 and TRBJ2-5): SQTIHQWPATLVQPVGSPLSLECTVEGTSNPNLYWYRQAAGRGLQLLFYSVGIGQISSEVPQNLSASRPQDRQFILSSKKLLLSDSGFYLCAWSASGGYQETQYFGPGTRLLVL.

The chain combines TRBV5-1 with TRBJ1-2; no reliable D call. CDR3 length equals 13 residues. CDR1 is SGHRS, CDR2 YFSETQ, per germline. The V end lost 0 bases, the J end lost 4 bases, and 7 bases lay between the germline ends. The chain's CDR3 is CASSLGAIYGYTF. CDR3 nucleotides: TGCGCCAGCAGCTTGGGTGCGATCTATGGCTACACCTTC.

The V call is TRBV30, the J call TRBJ2-3, with 8 bases fitting TRBD2. CDR1 is GTSNPN, CDR2 SVGIG, per germline (reference sequence). Unmatched junction bases numbered 8, after V lost 2 bases and J lost 1 base. CDR3 size: 16 residues. The CDR3 DNA reads TGTGCCTGGAGTCCCCGGTGGCGGGAGGGCACAGATACGCAGTATTTT. This codes for CAWSPRWREGTDTQYF.

The chain carries TRBV18 and TRBJ2-3, with D unclear. Per germline, CDR1 KGHSH and CDR2 LQKENI. The V end was cut by 1 base, the J end by 6 bases, with 5 bases between. This CDR3 is built from 12 residues. The CDR3 bases are TGTGCCAGCTCACCACGTGAGGATACGCAGTATTTT. Its translation: CASSPREDTQYF.

The chain uses TRBV2 and TRBJ2-5, with D unresolved. CDR1 SNHLY and CDR2 FYNNEI come from the germline V gene. The CDR3 totals 14 residues. The V and J ends lost 4 bases and 4 bases respectively, with 13 bases between them. CDR3 sequence reads: CASSGGLPLETQYF. In nucleotides, the CDR3 is TGTGCCAGCAGTGGCGGTCTGCCTCTAGAGACCCAGTACTTC.

The J gene is TRBJ2-1, the V gene TRBV7-9, with D perhaps matching TRBD2 (5 bases). Trimming shortened V by 2 bases and J by 5 bases, and 10 bases separated the two germline ends. CDR3 size: 14 residues. Germline values: CDR1 SEHNR, CDR2 FQNEAQ (reference sequence). The DNA for the CDR3 is TGTGCCAGCAGCTTATTACAGCGGAACAATGAGCAGTTCTTC. Encoded protein: CASSLLQRNNEQFF.

This sequence joins TRBV6-5 and TRBJ1-3, with D possibly matching TRBD1 (5 bases). V gave up 7 bases and J gave up 0 bases, with 13 bases separating them. This CDR3 is built from 15 residues. The V gene's germline CDR1 is MNHEY and CDR2 SVGAGI. For the CDR3, the DNA is TGTGCCAGCACCATGCGGGGGACCTCTGGAAACACCATATATTTT. Its protein product is CASTMRGTSGNTIYF.

This chain links TRBV5-6 with TRBJ2-5, with a weak D call TRBD1 (6 bases). Trimming stripped 6 bases from V and 5 bases from J, with 17 bases between. CDR1 and CDR2 from the germline V gene are SGHDT and YYEEEE. The CDR3 spans 14 residues. CDR3 sequence reads: CASTLYRVWETQYF. In DNA, the CDR3 is TGTGCCAGCACCCTCTACAGGGTTTGGGAGACCCAGTACTTC.

The chain employs TRBV2 and TRBJ2-1; the D gene is possibly TRBD2 (6 bases). V was clipped by 6 bases and J by 11 bases, with 23 bases between them. There are 15 residues in the CDR3. The germline gives CDR1 SNHLY, CDR2 FYNNEI. Here the CDR3 reads CASRLTGTPSSKQFF. The CDR3 bases are TGTGCCAGCAGACTGACCGGGACTCCCTCGTCAAAGCAGTTCTTC.

The chain joins TRBV5-1 to TRBJ1-2; D is unresolved. Trimming shortened V by 3 bases and J by 6 bases, and 21 bases separated the two germline ends. Germline CDR1 and CDR2: SGHRS and YFSETQ. CDR3 length: 16 residues. This chain's CDR3 is CASSWNTEILPHGYTF. For the CDR3, the DNA is TGCGCCAGCAGCTGGAACACAGAGATCCTACCTCATGGCTACACCTTC.

This rearrangement joins TRBV11-2 to TRBJ2-6, with a possible D match to TRBD1 (6 bases). The CDR3 runs to 15 residues. Looked up from germline, CDR1 is SGHAT and CDR2 is FQNNGV. The V end was cut by 5 bases, the J end by 1 base, with 9 bases between. The CDR3, as DNA: TGTGCCAGCAGCCAAACAGGGTCTGGGGCCAACGTCCTGACTTTC. It specifies CASSQTGSGANVLTF. The full variable domain, with the rest looked up from reference TRBV11-2 and TRBJ2-6, is EAGVAQSPRYKIIEKRQSVAFWCNPISGHATLYWYQQILGQGPKLLIQFQNNGVVDDSQLPKDRFSAERLKGVDSTLKIQPAKLEDSAVYLCASSQTGSGANVLTFGAGSRLTVL.

Comment on this clone: The junction departs from germline at one end; a sequencing error may be responsible. The chain joins TRBV5-4 to TRBJ2-1; 14 bases match TRBD2. The V gene's germline CDR1 is SGHNT and CDR2 YYREEE (reference sequence). This CDR3 contains 17 residues. CDR3 nucleotide sequence: TGTGCCAGCAGTTTGGGACTAGCGGGAGTTTTGAAGACTGAGCAGTTCTTC. This encodes CASSLGLAGVLKTEQFF.

The CDR3 nucleotides read TGCGCCAGCAGCCAGATGTGGAGGGGGCTGATGAGCTACACCTTC. Protein: CASSQMWRGLMSYTF. This chain joins TRBV4-1 and TRBJ1-2; TRBD1 aligns across 7 bases. Losses at the gene ends were 3 bases for V and 9 bases for J; bases not matched to a gene: 13. Germline V gene data show CDR1 as MGHRA and CDR2 as YSYEKL. The CDR3 covers 15 residues.

V and J are TRBV7-2 and TRBJ2-7; 9 bases match TRBD2. The CDR3 is 15 amino acids. Unmatched junction bases numbered 6, after V lost 1 base and J lost 5 bases. Germline loops: CDR1 SGHTA, CDR2 FQGNSA. In DNA form, the CDR3 reads TGTGCCAGCAGCTTAGTGCAGCGGGGGGACAACGAGCAGTACTTC. It specifies CASSLVQRGDNEQYF.

This sequence joins TRBV5-1 and TRBJ1-1, with 8 bases fitting TRBD1. Germline loops: CDR1 SGHRS, CDR2 YFSETQ. V shed 4 bases, J shed 4 bases, and the junction held 3 bases outside the gene matches. The CDR3 sequence is 13 residues long. CDR3 residues: CASSLQGVTEAFF. CDR3 nucleotide sequence: TGCGCCAGCAGCCTACAGGGGGTCACTGAAGCTTTCTTT.

The rearrangement uses TRBV28 and TRBJ2-7; TRBD2 matches 9 bases. Trimming removed 3 bases from V and 2 bases from J; junction bases left unmatched: 5. The CDR3 totals 15 residues. Germline lookup yields CDR1 MDHEN and CDR2 SYDVKM. The CDR3 sequence: CASSLGGRVAYEQYF. The CDR3 coding sequence is TGTGCCAGCAGTTTGGGCGGGAGGGTAGCCTACGAGCAGTACTTC. The variable domain in full, completed from reference TRBV28 and TRBJ2-7, reads DVKVTQSSRYLVKRTGEKVFLECVQDMDHENMFWYRQDPGLGLRLIYFSYDVKMKEKGDIPEGYSVSREKKERFSLILESASTNQTSMYLCASSLGGRVAYEQYFGPGTRLTVT.

This chain joins TRBV28 and TRBJ2-7, with 8 bases lining up with TRBD1. The CDR3 extends over 17 amino acids. V lost 5 bases, J lost 0 bases, and 12 bases stayed unmatched. The germline gives CDR1 MDHEN, CDR2 SYDVKM. The DNA of the CDR3 is TGTGCCAGCAGTCTAACCGTCGGGACAGGTAACTCCTACGAGCAGTACTTC. As protein: CASSLTVGTGNSYEQYF.

V and J are TRBV28 and TRBJ1-2; D is ambiguous. The CDR3 is 16 amino acids. Germline lookup yields CDR1 MDHEN and CDR2 SYDVKM. The V end lost 3 bases, the J end lost 4 bases, and 18 bases lay between the germline ends. DNA of the CDR3: TGTGCCAGCAGTTTCGTAGGTCAGGCCCAAGGCTATGGCTACACCTTC. This encodes CASSFVGQAQGYGYTF.

V usage is TRBV29-1 and J usage is TRBJ2-3, with 7 bases fitting TRBD2. The CDR3 extends over 16 amino acids. The V and J ends lost 3 bases and 2 bases, in that order; junction bases with no gene match: 11. From germline, CDR1 is SQVTM and CDR2 ANQGSEA. The CDR3 loop reads CSVEAPWGGVTDTQYF. The CDR3 coding sequence is TGCAGCGTTGAGGCCCCTTGGGGGGGGGTCACAGATACGCAGTATTTT.

The sample holds a few counts of this clone. V usage is TRBV27 and J usage is TRBJ2-7; TRBD2 matches at 7 bases. V was clipped by 3 bases and J by 6 bases; unmatched bases: 8. This CDR3 has 14 amino acids. CDR1 and CDR2 from the germline V gene are MNHEY and SMNVEV (reference sequence). CDR3 loop: CASSFSSGPSEQYF. As DNA, the CDR3 is TGTGCCAGCAGTTTTTCTAGCGGCCCCTCCGAGCAGTACTTC.

Only one count was recorded for this clone. V and J are TRBV3-1 (or the pseudogene TRBV3-2) and TRBJ2-3; D not certain. The CDR3 length is 12 residues. Trimming pared 3 bases from V and 5 bases from J, leaving 6 bases between. Germline V gives CDR1 LGHDT, CDR2 YNNKEL (reference sequence). As DNA, the CDR3 is TGTGCCAGCAGCCAGATCAGAGATACGCAGTATTTT. This sequence encodes CASSQIRDTQYF.

The rearrangement uses TRBV7-2 and TRBJ2-3; 7 nucleotides agree with TRBD2. The CDR3 length is 16 residues. The junction had 5 bases not matched to a gene; V was cut back by 2 bases and J by 0 bases. The germline V gene has CDR1 SGHTA and CDR2 FQGNSA. The DNA for the CDR3 is TGTGCCAGCAGCTTAATGGCGGGAGCCAGCACAGATACGCAGTATTTT. Translating it yields CASSLMAGASTDTQYF.

There are a few counts of this clone. The chain carries TRBV5-8 and TRBJ2-1; 7 bases match TRBD1. Germline CDR1 and CDR2: SGHTS and YDEGEE. Trimming removed 1 base from V and 0 bases from J; junction bases left unmatched: 1. CDR3 length equals 15 residues. CDR3 nucleotide sequence: TGTGCCAGCAGCTTGAACAGGGGCTCCTACAATGAGCAGTTCTTC. This gives the protein CASSLNRGSYNEQFF.

This chain joins TRBV6-1 and TRBJ1-2; tentative D call: TRBD1 (5 bases). This CDR3 region has 14 residues. The germline V gene encodes CDR1 MNHNS and CDR2 SASEGT. Trimming cost V 0 bases and J 2 bases, with 7 bases left between them. The CDR3 reads CASSEARGNYGYTF. The CDR3 nucleotides are TGTGCCAGCAGTGAAGCACGGGGGAACTATGGCTACACCTTC.

This rearrangement joins TRBV6-2 or TRBV6-3 to TRBJ2-1; a weak D match, TRBD1 (6 bases). The ends were cut back, 0 bases at V and 1 base at J, with 22 bases in the middle. The CDR3 is 20 residues long. CDR1 is MNHEY, CDR2 SVGEGT, per germline. The DNA of the CDR3 is TGTGCCAGCAGTTACTCGACGGGCCTGCAAGGACAGAAGTCCTACAATGAGCAGTTCTTC. It yields the protein CASSYSTGLQGQKSYNEQFF.

In this sample, this clone turned up once. The V call is TRBV5-1, the J call TRBJ2-1; 13 positions match TRBD2. This CDR3 comprises 23 residues. Germline V gene lookup returns CDR1 SGHRS and CDR2 YFSETQ. Germline trimming cut 4 bases from V and 0 bases from J; bases unmatched to any gene: 22. CDR3 residues: CASSPQPSLGTSGAANSYNEQFF. The CDR3 DNA sequence: TGCGCCAGCAGCCCGCAACCCTCGCTTGGGACTAGCGGGGCGGCGAACTCCTACAATGAGCAGTTCTTC.

J is TRBJ2-7 and V is TRBV19; the match to TRBD1 covers 8 bases. The CDR3 runs to 15 residues. V shed 8 bases, J shed 3 bases, and the junction held 12 bases outside the gene matches. Germline CDR1 reads LNHDA; CDR2 reads SQIVND (reference sequence). As DNA, the CDR3 is TGTGCCAGTCGGTCTGTAGGACAGGGAGGCTACGAGCAGTACTTC. Residues: CASRSVGQGGYEQYF.

This chain uses TRBV27 with TRBJ2-5; the match to TRBD1 covers 8 bases. J lost 2 bases, V lost 3 bases, and 5 bases had no gene match. The CDR3 has 15 residues. Germline values: CDR1 MNHEY, CDR2 SMNVEV (reference sequence). CDR3 nucleotides: TGTGCCAGCAGTTTGGGACAGGCTACTCAAGAGACCCAGTACTTC. Protein: CASSLGQATQETQYF.

This chain uses TRBV9 with TRBJ2-5; 9 bases line up with TRBD2. CDR1 and CDR2 from the germline V gene are SGDLS and YYNGEE. The V gene end was trimmed by 0 bases and the J gene end by 7 bases; junction bases not matched to a gene: 7. The CDR3 runs to 15 residues. Here the CDR3 DNA reads TGTGCCAGCAGCGTAGATCCTAGCGGGATGGTGACCCAGTACTTC. As protein: CASSVDPSGMVTQYF.

The chain recombines TRBV10-3 with TRBJ2-7, with D possibly matching TRBD1 (5 bases). V dropped 10 bases and J dropped 4 bases, with 14 bases sitting between them. The germline CDR1 and CDR2 sequences are ENHRY and SYGVKD. The CDR3 has 12 residues. The CDR3 region is CATRAGNYEQYF. The CDR3 DNA is TGTGCCACCCGGGCAGGGAATTACGAGCAGTACTTC.

This chain connects TRBV10-2 to TRBJ2-5, with D possibly matching TRBD1 (5 bases). The CDR3 is 13 amino acids. CDR1 and CDR2 (germline): WSHSY, SAAADI. The germline V and J ends were trimmed by 6 bases and 2 bases, with 10 bases remaining between them. CDR3 region: CASSTGIQETQYF. Written as DNA, the CDR3 is TGCGCCAGCAGCACAGGAATACAAGAGACCCAGTACTTC.

This chain links TRBV18 with TRBJ1-2; the match to TRBD1 covers 7 bases. The V and J ends lost 3 bases and 0 bases, in that order; junction bases with no gene match: 7. CDR3 length: 16 residues. CDR1 and CDR2 from the germline V gene are KGHSH and LQKENI. The CDR3 sequence is CASSPVRGEANYGYTF. In DNA, the CDR3 is TGTGCCAGCTCACCTGTCAGGGGGGAAGCTAACTATGGCTACACCTTC.